This T cell receptor (beta chain) comes out of a study of OX40 agonist ivuxolimab in advanced cancers. Overall study: An agonistic anti-OX40 (CD134) antibody, ivuxolimab, was used to treat the patients. Patients were around 83% male with ages roughly 23 to 79, mean 60. Notes on the study in general: Average numbers of expanded clones were greater in CD8+ T cells than in CD4+.

In the case of this clone: Its antigen is not identified.

Here immunoSEQ multiplex PCR was the method, and the copy in TCRdb shows in-frame clones only, minus some. The sample comprises about 130,000 clones, just over 90% of which are singletons, and roughly 1% rests with the top ten. The CDR3 has 20 amino acids. In germline, CDR1 is MDHEN, CDR2 SYDVKM. This TCR was sampled from an adult with an advanced solid tumor such as melanoma, head and neck, liver or kidney cancer. Specimen: CD4+ or CD8+ T cells sorted from blood, collected in a trial of the OX40 agonist ivuxolimab. The rearrangement joins TRBV28 to TRBJ2-5; 10 nucleotides line up with TRBD1. The closer fit of TRBJ2-7 to the DNA end suggests the J call may be wrong. The CDR3 nucleotides are TGTGCCAGCCTCCCTAATCCGGGACAGGGGCAGCCAGGGATCCAATACGAGCAGTACTTC. Translation gives CASLPNPGQGQPGIQYEQYF.